This is a list of T cell receptor beta chains from one sample in a study of T cells after yellow fever vaccination. TCRdb called the 5' RACE reads again in MiXCR, with one record for every CDR3 protein. The sample shows about 360,000 distinct CDR3 sequences, 6.2% of them seen only once. The specimen was PBMCs, collected 5 days after the yellow fever booster vaccination. The origin of the receptors is a man aged 25 to 40 who received the YFV17D yellow fever vaccine. The CDR3 runs from the conserved cysteine through the conserved F or W. D genes are given only for firm matches. Clone size appears in some rows only: once, few, many, or a class for an expanded clone.

j_call v_call clone_size d_call cdr3_aa cdr3_nt
TRBJ2-4 TRBV19 . . CASTTRGAAAKNIQYF TGTGCCAGTACTACCCGCGGGGCCGCGGCCAAAAACATTCAGTACTTC
TRBJ2-7 TRBV5-4 . . CASSPSINDYEQYF TGTGCCAGCAGCCCCTCTATCAATGACTACGAGCAGTACTTC
TRBJ2-7 TRBV6-5 many TRBD1 CASSSSGTGAYEQYF TGTGCCAGCAGTTCCTCCGGGACAGGCGCCTACGAGCAGTACTTC
TRBJ2-7 TRBV7-2 . . CASSLGGLVYEQYF TGTGCCAGCAGCTTAGGAGGGTTAGTCTACGAGCAGTACTTC
TRBJ2-1 TRBV7-6 many . CASSFTTSYNEQFF TGTGCCAGCAGCTTTACAACATCCTACAATGAGCAGTTCTTC
TRBJ1-4 TRBV20-1 few TRBD1 CSAEDRFNEKLFF TGCAGTGCTGAGGACAGGTTTAATGAAAAACTGTTTTTT
TRBJ2-1 TRBV27 many . CASSFGGSYNEQFF TGTGCCAGCAGTTTCGGTGGGTCCTACAATGAGCAGTTCTTC
TRBJ2-5 TRBV7-6 few . CASSPHGAVQETQYF TGTGCCAGCAGCCCGCACGGGGCTGTCCAAGAGACCCAGTACTTC
TRBJ2-2 TRBV3-1 many . CASSHSPGWGNTGELFF TGTGCCAGCAGCCATAGCCCGGGGTGGGGGAACACCGGGGAGCTGTTTTTT
TRBJ2-2 TRBV20-1 . . CSARVKTSHTGELFF TGCAGTGCTAGAGTGAAGACTTCTCACACCGGGGAGCTGTTTTTT
TRBJ2-3 TRBV5-1 many TRBD2 CATTSGRGRDTQYF TGCGCCACGACTAGCGGGAGAGGTAGAGATACGCAGTATTTT
TRBJ2-2 TRBV14 many TRBD2 CASSQEGRELAFNTGELFF TGTGCCAGCAGCCAAGAGGGGCGGGAGCTCGCGTTCAACACCGGGGAGCTGTTTTTT
TRBJ2-1 TRBV7-8 . TRBD1 CVTEDRGYNEQFF TGTGTAACGGAGGACAGGGGTTACAATGAGCAGTTCTTC
TRBJ2-5 TRBV15 few . CATSGSSETQYF TGTGCCACCAGCGGGAGTTCGGAGACCCAGTACTTC
TRBJ2-3 TRBV20-1 . . CSALFRQAQYF TGCAGTGCCCTTTTCCGGCAGGCGCAGTATTTT
TRBJ2-5 TRBV29-1 many TRBD2 CSGHSRGVETQYF TGCAGCGGACACTCACGGGGGGTGGAGACCCAGTACTTC
TRBJ2-2 TRBV7-2 . . CASSSAPTGELFF TGTGCCAGCAGCTCCGCTCCGACCGGGGAGCTGTTTTTT
TRBJ2-7 TRBV7-2 few TRBD2 CASSFASGNYEQYF TGTGCCAGCAGCTTTGCTAGCGGGAATTACGAGCAGTACTTC
TRBJ1-5 TRBV20-1 . . CSARRESGNQPQHF TGCAGTGCTCGGAGGGAGTCGGGCAATCAGCCCCAGCATTTT
TRBJ2-1 TRBV30 many . CAWASGSSYNEQFF TGTGCCTGGGCGAGCGGCAGCTCCTACAATGAGCAGTTCTTC
TRBJ1-3 TRBV18 many . CASSPPGGAGNTIYF TGTGCCAGCTCACCCCCCGGGGGGGCTGGAAACACCATATATTTT
TRBJ1-1 TRBV5-4 many . CASSLQGVTEAFF TGTGCCAGCAGCTTACAGGGAGTCACTGAAGCTTTCTTT
TRBJ2-3 TRBV7-2 few . CASSRGSVGIPDTQYF TGTGCCAGCAGCCGAGGATCAGTCGGAATCCCAGATACGCAGTATTTT
TRBJ2-3 TRBV20-1 many TRBD2 CSARPRERSTDTQYF TGCAGTGCTAGACCGCGGGAGCGAAGCACAGATACGCAGTATTTT
TRBJ2-3 TRBV5-4 . . CASSYRQERTDTQYF TGTGCCAGCAGCTACCGACAGGAGAGGACAGATACGCAGTATTTT
TRBJ2-7 TRBV5-1 . TRBD1 CASSSPGTDYEQYF TGCGCCAGCAGCTCACCCGGGACAGATTACGAGCAGTACTTC
TRBJ2-3 TRBV20-1 many . CSANRDADTQYF TGCAGTGCTAATCGGGACGCAGATACGCAGTATTTT
TRBJ2-5 TRBV20-1 many . CSAALEAQETQYF TGCAGTGCTGCGCTCGAAGCTCAAGAGACCCAGTACTTC
TRBJ2-7 TRBV7-9 . TRBD2 CASSLASRTSSYEQYF TGTGCCAGCAGCTTAGCTAGCAGGACTAGCTCCTACGAGCAGTACTTC
TRBJ1-5 TRBV29-1 many . CSARRQYSNQPQHF TGCAGCGCACGGCGGCAGTATAGCAATCAGCCCCAGCATTTT
TRBJ2-3 TRBV29-1 . TRBD2 CSVGRLAGADTQYF TGCAGCGTTGGGAGACTAGCGGGAGCAGATACGCAGTATTTT
TRBJ2-7 TRBV29-1 . TRBD2 CSASTSDSYEQYF TGCAGCGCCAGTACTAGCGACTCCTACGAGCAGTACTTC
TRBJ2-3 TRBV3-1 few TRBD2 CASSPLGTSGEDTQYF TGTGCCAGCAGCCCCCTGGGGACTAGCGGGGAAGATACGCAGTATTTT
TRBJ2-3 TRBV20-1 . TRBD2 CSAIPSGRWIDTQYF TGCAGTGCTATCCCTAGCGGGAGGTGGATAGATACGCAGTATTTT
TRBJ1-5 TRBV2 . . CASKRMDQPQHF TGTGCCAGCAAAAGGATGGATCAGCCCCAGCATTTT
TRBJ1-1 TRBV5-6 . TRBD1 CASSSGQGRMNTEAFF TGTGCCAGCAGCTCCGGACAGGGGCGCATGAACACTGAAGCTTTCTTT
TRBJ2-5 TRBV6-2/TRBV6-3 few TRBD1 CASSYLWGTGGKSETQYF TGTGCCAGCAGTTACCTCTGGGGGACAGGGGGCAAATCGGAGACCCAGTACTTC
TRBJ2-3 TRBV6-6 few . CASSPVDTQYF TGTGCCAGCAGCCCAGTGGATACGCAGTATTTT
TRBJ1-6 TRBV11-1 few . CASSLNFGPRGANSPLHF TGTGCCAGCAGCTTAAACTTCGGACCGCGGGGCGCCAATTCACCCCTCCACTTT
TRBJ2-2 TRBV12-3/TRBV12-4 few TRBD2 CASSLQLAGTGELFF TGTGCCAGCAGTTTGCAACTAGCGGGCACCGGGGAGCTGTTTTTT
TRBJ2-1 TRBV11-1 few . CASSPVKGAGEQFF TGTGCCAGCAGCCCAGTGAAGGGAGCAGGTGAGCAGTTCTTC
TRBJ1-3 TRBV4-3 . TRBD1 CASSQEDRVKGNTIYF TGCGCCAGCAGCCAAGAGGACAGGGTGAAGGGAAACACCATATATTTT
TRBJ2-3 TRBV7-7 many TRBD2 CASSQGLAGADTQYF TGTGCCAGCAGCCAGGGACTAGCGGGAGCAGATACGCAGTATTTT
TRBJ1-4 TRBV7-2 . TRBD1 CASSHPGGNEKLFF TGTGCCAGCAGCCATCCAGGGGGTAATGAAAAACTGTTTTTT
TRBJ2-2 TRBV6-2/TRBV6-3 few TRBD2 CASSAGLAAGELFF TGTGCCAGCAGTGCAGGACTAGCAGCCGGGGAGCTGTTTTTT
TRBJ1-3 TRBV5-5 . . CASRARSIGNTIYF TGTGCCAGCAGGGCAAGGAGCATTGGAAACACCATATATTTT
TRBJ1-6 TRBV7-2 many . CASSLAWGRTPLHF TGTGCCAGCAGCTTAGCGTGGGGGCGCACACCCCTCCACTTT
TRBJ2-1 TRBV20-1 . TRBD2 CSARRDYISSYNEQFF TGCAGTGCTAGGCGGGACTACATTAGCTCCTACAATGAGCAGTTCTTC
TRBJ2-1 TRBV12-3/TRBV12-4 . . CASSPRERHSNEQFF TGTGCCAGCAGTCCTCGGGAGAGACATAGCAATGAGCAGTTCTTC